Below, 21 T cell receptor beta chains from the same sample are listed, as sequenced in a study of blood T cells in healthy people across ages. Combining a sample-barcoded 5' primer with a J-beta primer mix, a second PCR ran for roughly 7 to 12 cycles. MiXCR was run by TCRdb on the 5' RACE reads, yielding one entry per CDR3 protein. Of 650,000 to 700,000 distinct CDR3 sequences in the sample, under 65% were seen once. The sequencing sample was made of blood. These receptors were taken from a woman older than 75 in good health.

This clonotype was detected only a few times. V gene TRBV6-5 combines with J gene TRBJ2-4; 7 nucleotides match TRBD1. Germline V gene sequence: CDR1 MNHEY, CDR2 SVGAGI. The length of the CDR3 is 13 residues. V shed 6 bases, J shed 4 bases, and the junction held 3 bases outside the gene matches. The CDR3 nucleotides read TGTGCCAGCAGGACGGGACAGAAAAACATTCAGTACTTC. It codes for CASRTGQKNIQYF.

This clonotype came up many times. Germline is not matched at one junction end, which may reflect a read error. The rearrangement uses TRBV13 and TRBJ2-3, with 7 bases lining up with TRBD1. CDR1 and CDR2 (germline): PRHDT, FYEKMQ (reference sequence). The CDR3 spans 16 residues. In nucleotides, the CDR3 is TGTGCCAGCAGCCTAGGGGACAGCCCTAGCACAGATACGCAGTATTTT. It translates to CASSLGDSPSTDTQYF.

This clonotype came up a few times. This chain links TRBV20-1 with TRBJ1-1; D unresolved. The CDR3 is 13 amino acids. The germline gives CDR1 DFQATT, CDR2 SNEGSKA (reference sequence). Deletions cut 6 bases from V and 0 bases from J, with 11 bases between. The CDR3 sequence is CSADRGLNTEAFF. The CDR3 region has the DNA TGCAGTGCCGATCGTGGGTTGAACACTGAAGCTTTCTTT.

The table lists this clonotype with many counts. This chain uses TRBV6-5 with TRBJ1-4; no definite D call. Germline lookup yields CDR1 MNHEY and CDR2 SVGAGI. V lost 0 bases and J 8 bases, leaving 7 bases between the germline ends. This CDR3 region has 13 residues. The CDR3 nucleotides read TGTGCCAGCAGTTACTCCCGATGGGAAAAACTGTTTTTT. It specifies CASSYSRWEKLFF.

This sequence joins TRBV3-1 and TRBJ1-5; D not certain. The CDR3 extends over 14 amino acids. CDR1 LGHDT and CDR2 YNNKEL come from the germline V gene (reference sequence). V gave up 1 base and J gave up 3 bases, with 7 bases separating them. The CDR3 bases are TGTGCCAGCAGCCAAGGGAGGACCAATCAGCCCCAGCATTTT. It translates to CASSQGRTNQPQHF.

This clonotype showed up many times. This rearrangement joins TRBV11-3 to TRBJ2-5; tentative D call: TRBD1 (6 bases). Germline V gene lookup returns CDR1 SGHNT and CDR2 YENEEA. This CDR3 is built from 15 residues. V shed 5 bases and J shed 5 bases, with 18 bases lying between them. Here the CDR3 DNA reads TGTGCCAGCAGCAACTCCCGGACAGCTGGCGAGACCCAGTACTTC. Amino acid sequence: CASSNSRTAGETQYF.

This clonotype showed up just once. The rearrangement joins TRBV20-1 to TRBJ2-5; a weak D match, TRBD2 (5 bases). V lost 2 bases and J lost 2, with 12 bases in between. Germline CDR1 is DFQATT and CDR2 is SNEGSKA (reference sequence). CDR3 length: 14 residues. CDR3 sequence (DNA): TGCAGTGCTAGAACTGTAGGGAGTCAAGAGACCCAGTACTTC. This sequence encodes CSARTVGSQETQYF.

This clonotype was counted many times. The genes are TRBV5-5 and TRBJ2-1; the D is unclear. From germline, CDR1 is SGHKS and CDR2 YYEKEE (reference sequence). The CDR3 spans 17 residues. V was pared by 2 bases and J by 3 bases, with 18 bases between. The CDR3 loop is CASSFSARRGVYNEQFF. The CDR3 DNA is TGTGCCAGCAGCTTTTCGGCGAGACGTGGAGTCTACAATGAGCAGTTCTTC. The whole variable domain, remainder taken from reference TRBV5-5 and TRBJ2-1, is DAGVTQSPTHLIKTRGQQVTLRCSPISGHKSVSWYQQVLGQGPQFIFQYYEKEERGRGNFPDRFSARQFPNYSSELNVNALLLGDSALYLCASSFSARRGVYNEQFFGPGTRLTVL.

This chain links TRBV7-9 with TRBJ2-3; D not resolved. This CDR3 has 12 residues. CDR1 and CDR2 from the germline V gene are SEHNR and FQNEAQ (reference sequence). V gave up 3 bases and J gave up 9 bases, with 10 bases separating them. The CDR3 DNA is TGTGCCAGCAGCTTGTGGCCAGGCACGCAGTATTTT. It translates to CASSLWPGTQYF.

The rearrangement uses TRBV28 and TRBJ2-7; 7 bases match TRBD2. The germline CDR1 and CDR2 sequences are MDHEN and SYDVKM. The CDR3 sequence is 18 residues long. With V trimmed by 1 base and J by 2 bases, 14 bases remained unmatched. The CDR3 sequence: CASSLFKVRGSLTYEQYF. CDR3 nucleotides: TGTGCCAGCAGTTTATTCAAGGTTCGCGGGAGCCTCACCTACGAGCAGTACTTC.

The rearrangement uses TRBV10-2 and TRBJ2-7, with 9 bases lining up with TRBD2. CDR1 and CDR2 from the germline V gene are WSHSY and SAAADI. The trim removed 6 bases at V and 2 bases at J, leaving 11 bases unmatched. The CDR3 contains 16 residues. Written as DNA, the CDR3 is TGCGCCAGCAGGAGTCCGATAGCGGGAGAGGCCTACGAGCAGTACTTC. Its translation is CASRSPIAGEAYEQYF.

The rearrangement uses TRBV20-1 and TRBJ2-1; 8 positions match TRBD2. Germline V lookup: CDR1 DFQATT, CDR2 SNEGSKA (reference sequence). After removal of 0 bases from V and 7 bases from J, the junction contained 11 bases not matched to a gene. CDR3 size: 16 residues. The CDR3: CSARDLQGLEGNEQFF. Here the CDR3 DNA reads TGCAGTGCTAGAGATCTCCAGGGACTAGAGGGTAATGAGCAGTTCTTC.

The CDR3 spells CASSSPGTGADTQYF. The CDR3 nucleotides read TGTGCCAGCAGCTCCCCCGGGACAGGGGCAGATACGCAGTATTTT. J is TRBJ2-3 and V is TRBV7-8; TRBD1 matches 10 bases. V shed 4 bases and J 4 bases; nucleotides not matched to a gene: 5. This CDR3 comprises 15 residues. Germline CDR1 is SGHVS and CDR2 is FQNEAQ.

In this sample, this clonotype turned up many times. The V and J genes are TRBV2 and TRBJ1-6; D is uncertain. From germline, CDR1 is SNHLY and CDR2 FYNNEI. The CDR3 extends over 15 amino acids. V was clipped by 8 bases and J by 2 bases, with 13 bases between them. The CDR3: CASLSKGTYNSPLHF. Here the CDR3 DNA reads TGTGCCAGCCTTTCGAAAGGAACCTATAATTCACCCCTCCACTTT.

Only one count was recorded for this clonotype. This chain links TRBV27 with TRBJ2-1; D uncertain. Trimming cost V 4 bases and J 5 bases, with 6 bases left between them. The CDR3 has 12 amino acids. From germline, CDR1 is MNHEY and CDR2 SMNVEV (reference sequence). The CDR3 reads CASSSDHNEQFF. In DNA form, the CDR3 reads TGTGCCAGCAGTTCTGACCACAATGAGCAGTTCTTC.

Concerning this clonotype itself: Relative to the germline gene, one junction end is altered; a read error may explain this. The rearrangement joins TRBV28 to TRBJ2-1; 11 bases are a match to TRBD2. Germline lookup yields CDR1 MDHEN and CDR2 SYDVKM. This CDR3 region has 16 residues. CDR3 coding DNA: TGTGCCAGCAGTTCCGCGACTAGCGGGAAGTACAACGAGCAGTTCTTC. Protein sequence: CASSSATSGKYNEQFF.

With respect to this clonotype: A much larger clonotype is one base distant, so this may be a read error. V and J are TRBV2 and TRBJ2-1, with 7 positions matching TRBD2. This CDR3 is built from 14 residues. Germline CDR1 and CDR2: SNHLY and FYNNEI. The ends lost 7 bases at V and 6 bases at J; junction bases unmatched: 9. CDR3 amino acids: CASIWRAGSNEQFF. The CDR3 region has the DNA TGTGCCAGCATCTGGCGAGCGGGATCCAATGAGCAGTTCTTC.

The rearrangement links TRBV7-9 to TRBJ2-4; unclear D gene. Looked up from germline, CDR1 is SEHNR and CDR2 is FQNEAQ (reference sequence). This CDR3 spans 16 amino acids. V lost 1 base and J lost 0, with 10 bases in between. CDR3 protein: CASSLVDRLAKNIQYF. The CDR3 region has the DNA TGTGCCAGCAGCTTAGTGGATAGATTAGCCAAAAACATTCAGTACTTC.

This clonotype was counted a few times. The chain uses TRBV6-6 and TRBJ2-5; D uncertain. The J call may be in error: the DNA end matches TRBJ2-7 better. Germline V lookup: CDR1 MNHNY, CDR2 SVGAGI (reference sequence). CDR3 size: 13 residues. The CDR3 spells CASSRDITYEQYF. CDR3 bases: TGTGCCAGCAGCCGCGACATCACCTACGAGCAGTACTTC.

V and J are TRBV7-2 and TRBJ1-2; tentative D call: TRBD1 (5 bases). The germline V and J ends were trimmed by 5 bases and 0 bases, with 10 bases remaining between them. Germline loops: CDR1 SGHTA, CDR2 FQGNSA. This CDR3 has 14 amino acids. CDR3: CASSQGMANYGYTF. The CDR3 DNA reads TGTGCCAGCAGCCAGGGAATGGCTAACTATGGCTACACCTTC.

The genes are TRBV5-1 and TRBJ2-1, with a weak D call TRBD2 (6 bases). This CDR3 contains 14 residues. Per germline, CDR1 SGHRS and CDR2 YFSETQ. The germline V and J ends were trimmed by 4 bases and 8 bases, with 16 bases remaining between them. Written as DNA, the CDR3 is TGCGCCAGCAGCCGGGAGTCTCCCAAGGATGAGCAGTTCTTC. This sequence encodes CASSRESPKDEQFF. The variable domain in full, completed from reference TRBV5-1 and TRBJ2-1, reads KAGVTQTPRYLIKTRGQQVTLSCSPISGHRSVSWYQQTPGQGLQFLFEYFSETQRNKGNFPGRFSGRQFSNSRSEMNVSTLELGDSALYLCASSRESPKDEQFFGPGTRLTVL.